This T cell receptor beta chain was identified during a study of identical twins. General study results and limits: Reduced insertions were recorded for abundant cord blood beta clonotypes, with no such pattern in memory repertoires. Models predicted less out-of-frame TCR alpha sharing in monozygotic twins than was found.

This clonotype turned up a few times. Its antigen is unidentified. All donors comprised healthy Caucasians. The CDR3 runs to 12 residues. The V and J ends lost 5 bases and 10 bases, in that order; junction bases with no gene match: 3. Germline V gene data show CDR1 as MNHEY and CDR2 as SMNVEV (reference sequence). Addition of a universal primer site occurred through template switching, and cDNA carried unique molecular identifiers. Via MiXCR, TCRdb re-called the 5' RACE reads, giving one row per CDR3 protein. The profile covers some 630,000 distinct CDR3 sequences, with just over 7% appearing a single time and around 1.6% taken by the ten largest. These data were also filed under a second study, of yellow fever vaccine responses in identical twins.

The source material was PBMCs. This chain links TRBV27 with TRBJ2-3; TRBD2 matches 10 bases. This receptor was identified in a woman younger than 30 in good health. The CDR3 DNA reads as TGTGCCAGCAGTCAACTAGCGGGGTCGCAGTATTTT. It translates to CASSQLAGSQYF.